This T cell receptor beta chain was retrieved from a study of regulatory T cells in long-lasting Graves disease. Time point: newly diagnosed GD, antithyroid drugs for less than 3 months. TCR sequences were obtained from RNA taken from PBMCs. This CDR3 comprises 13 residues. CDR1 is SGDLS, CDR2 YYNGEE, per germline. Trimming left V 0 bases short and J 9 bases short, with 10 bases between. Both iRepertoire HTBI primers and Arm-PCR of CDR3 regions were used to build the TCR beta libraries. TCRdb ran MiXCR on the multiplex PCR reads and lists one entry per CDR3 protein. Of hundreds of thousands of distinct CDR3 sequences detected, roughly 13% appear once; the ten largest clones hold 8.5% to 10%. This sample also belongs to another study, concerning T cells in Graves' hyperthyroidism and ophthalmopathy.

The sequenced sample was peripheral blood mononuclear cells (PBMCs), obtained at new diagnosis, from a patient treated with antithyroid drugs. The sequence derives from a man aged 30-40 years with Graves disease. The chain joins TRBV9 to TRBJ2-1; D is tentatively TRBD1 or TRBD2 (5 bases each). CDR3 sequence reads: CASSVELGTEQFF. The CDR3 coding sequence is TGTGCCAGCAGCGTAGAGTTAGGGACTGAGCAGTTCTTC.